This T cell receptor (beta chain) was identified during a study of OX40 agonist ivuxolimab in advanced cancers. Overall study context: Intravenous ivuxolimab was administered to patients every 2 weeks at 0.01 to 10 mg/kg.

The protocol was immunoSEQ multiplex PCR, while the TCRdb copy is restricted to in-frame clones and leaves out a portion. The table has 45,000 to 65,000 clones, around 82% seen once; the top ten hold under 4.5%. Trimming stripped 1 base from V and 0 bases from J, with 16 bases between. Per the germline V gene, CDR1 is SGHVS and CDR2 is FQNEAQ. This CDR3 region has 18 residues. This receptor was taken from an adult with an advanced solid tumor such as melanoma, head and neck, liver or kidney cancer. The chain has TRBV7-8 and TRBJ1-5; D call uncertain. This material consisted of CD4+ or CD8+ T cells sorted from blood, taken in a trial of the OX40 agonist ivuxolimab. Here the CDR3 DNA reads TGTGCCAGCAGCTTAGGTGTTCAGACTGGGCATAGCAATCAGCCCCAGCATTTT. Amino acids: CASSLGVQTGHSNQPQHF.